This T cell receptor (beta chain) was captured by sequencing in a study of PD-L1 blockade in urothelial cancer. The table came from immunoSEQ multiplex PCR; TCRdb's copy has only in-frame clones and leaves some out. Among tens of thousands of clones listed, 77% were seen once. There are 14 residues in the CDR3. Trimming took off 0 bases at V and 9 bases at J, with 12 bases between the two ends. CDR1 and CDR2 from the germline V gene are ENHRY and SYGVKD. The TCR sequence derives from a man between 65 and 80 years old with urothelial cancer. This sequence joins TRBV10-3 and TRBJ2-1; no reliable D call. The sample in question was PBMCs, obtained around atezolizumab (anti-PD-L1) treatment. Here the CDR3 DNA reads TGTGCCATCAGTGAGTCAGCGCAGTCGGGTGAGCAGTTCTTC. This codes for CAISESAQSGEQFF.